The 7 T cell receptor beta chains below come from one sample, sequenced in a study of blood T cell repertoires in COVID-19. Sequenced by immunoSEQ multiplex PCR; TCRdb stores in-frame clones only, minus some. The table records just over 250,000 clones, about 89% of them present only once. The material sequenced was peripheral blood. The receptors were gathered from a man aged 40-50 years who had recovered from COVID-19.

This rearrangement joins TRBV10-3 to TRBJ2-3; no firm D call. Germline V gene lookup returns CDR1 ENHRY and CDR2 SYGVKD. The germline V and J ends were trimmed by 10 bases and 8 bases, with 13 bases remaining between them. The CDR3 loop spans 11 amino acids. The CDR3 DNA reads as TGTGCCACCCGTCTAAGATTTACGCAGTATTTT. It is translated as CATRLRFTQYF.

The J gene is TRBJ2-3, the V gene TRBV4-2, with a weak D call TRBD1 (5 bases). Germline V gene data show CDR1 as LGHNA and CDR2 as YNFKEQ. The ends were cut back, 0 bases at V and 0 bases at J, with 16 bases in the middle. CDR3 length: 18 amino acids. The CDR3 DNA is TGTGCCAGCAGCCAAGAATTTCAGGCGGACATTAGCACAGATACGCAGTATTTT. Protein sequence: CASSQEFQADISTDTQYF.

The sample holds a few counts of this clone. The V gene is TRBV30, the J gene TRBJ2-7, with D tentatively TRBD1 (6 bases). The CDR3 has 16 amino acids. Trimming left V 2 bases short and J 2 bases short, with 19 bases between. The germline V gene has CDR1 GTSNPN and CDR2 SVGIG (reference sequence). This CDR3 is CAWSSQGRREPYEQYF. The CDR3 coding sequence is TGTGCCTGGAGTTCTCAGGGGCGAAGGGAACCCTACGAGCAGTACTTC.

The rearrangement links TRBV6-6 to TRBJ2-2; the D gene is possibly TRBD1 (6 bases). Germline V lookup: CDR1 MNHNY, CDR2 SVGAGI (reference sequence). Trimming removed 0 bases from V and 3 bases from J, with 11 bases in between. The CDR3 contains 16 residues. CDR3 amino acids: CASSYSARGDTGELFF. Here the CDR3 DNA reads TGTGCCAGCAGTTACTCTGCCAGGGGAGACACCGGGGAGCTGTTTTTT.

The CDR3 protein is CASSLGAAGHQETQYF. The CDR3, as DNA: TGTGCCAGCAGCTTAGGGGCAGCGGGACACCAAGAGACCCAGTACTTC. The chain carries TRBV7-6 and TRBJ2-5; 7 positions match TRBD2. J gave up 0 bases and V 1 base, and 5 bases lay outside the gene matches. Per germline, CDR1 SGHVS and CDR2 FNYEAQ. The CDR3 is made up of 16 amino acids. Full variable domain (remainder filled in from reference TRBV7-6 and TRBJ2-5): GAGVSQSPRYKVTKRGQDVALRCDPISGHVSLYWYRQALGQGPEFLTYFNYEAQQDKSGLPNDRFSAERPEGSISTLTIQRTEQRDSAMYRCASSLGAAGHQETQYFGPGTRLLVL.

The chain uses TRBV6-5 and TRBJ2-7; D call uncertain. Germline loops: CDR1 MNHEY, CDR2 SVGAGI. The CDR3 is made up of 11 amino acids. The V gene lost 8 bases and the J gene lost 7 bases, with 12 bases spanning the gap. The CDR3 loop is CASQWSGEQYF. CDR3 DNA sequence: TGTGCCAGCCAATGGAGTGGGGAGCAGTACTTC.

The CDR3 DNA sequence: TGTGCCAGCAGCCCCTGGGCGGGGGCGCCGACTGAAGCTTTCTTT. It codes for CASSPWAGAPTEAFF. The chain links TRBV7-8 to TRBJ1-1, with D possibly matching TRBD1 (6 bases). Trimming left V 5 bases short and J 5 bases short, with 18 bases between. From germline, CDR1 is SGHVS and CDR2 FQNEAQ. The CDR3 totals 15 residues.